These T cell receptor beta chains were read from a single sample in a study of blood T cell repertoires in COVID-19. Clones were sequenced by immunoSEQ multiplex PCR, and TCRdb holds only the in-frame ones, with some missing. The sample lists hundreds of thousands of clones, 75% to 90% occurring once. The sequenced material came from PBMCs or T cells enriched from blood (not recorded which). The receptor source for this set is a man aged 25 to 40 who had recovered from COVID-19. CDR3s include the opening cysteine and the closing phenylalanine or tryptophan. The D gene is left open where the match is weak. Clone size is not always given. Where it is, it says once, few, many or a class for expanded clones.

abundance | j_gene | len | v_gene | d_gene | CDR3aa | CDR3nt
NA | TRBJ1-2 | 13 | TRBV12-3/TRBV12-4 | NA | CASSTTGERGYTF | TGTGCCAGCAGTACTACAGGAGAAAGGGGCTACACCTTC
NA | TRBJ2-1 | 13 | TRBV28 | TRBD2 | CASSYPGLAEQFF | TGTGCCAGCAGTTACCCGGGACTAGCGGAGCAGTTCTTC
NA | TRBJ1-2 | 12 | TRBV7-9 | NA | CASSTGYYGYTF | TGTGCCAGCAGCACAGGGTACTATGGCTACACCTTC
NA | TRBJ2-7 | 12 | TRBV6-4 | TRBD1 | CARSTGGREQYF | TGTGCCAGGTCGACAGGGGGCAGAGAGCAGTACTTC
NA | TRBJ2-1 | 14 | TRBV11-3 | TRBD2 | CASSAAGNAYEQFF | TGTGCCAGCAGCGCAGCGGGAAATGCCTATGAGCAGTTCTTC
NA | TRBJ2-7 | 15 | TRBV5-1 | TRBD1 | CASSLSQGAGYEQYF | TGCGCCAGCAGCTTATCTCAGGGGGCCGGTTACGAGCAGTACTTC
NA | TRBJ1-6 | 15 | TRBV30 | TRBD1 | CAWSLKDRTNSPLHF | TGTGCCTGGAGTCTAAAGGACAGGACAAATTCACCCCTCCACTTT
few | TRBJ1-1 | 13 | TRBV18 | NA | CASSPTGNTEAFF | TGTGCCAGCTCGCCTACAGGGAACACTGAAGCTTTCTTT
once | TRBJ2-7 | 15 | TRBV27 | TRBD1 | CASSFGTGIVGEQYF | TGTGCCAGCAGTTTTGGGACAGGGATTGTTGGCGAGCAGTACTTC
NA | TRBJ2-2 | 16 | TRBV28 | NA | CASSLKVGRRAGELFF | TGTGCCAGCAGTTTAAAGGTTGGCAGGAGGGCCGGGGAGCTGTTTTTT
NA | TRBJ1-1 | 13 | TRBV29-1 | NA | CSVERVGGLEAFF | TGCAGCGTTGAAAGGGTTGGCGGACTTGAAGCTTTCTTT
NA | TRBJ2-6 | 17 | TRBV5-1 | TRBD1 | CASSLGGQGTGANVLTF | TGCGCCAGCAGCTTGGGTGGACAGGGGACTGGGGCCAACGTCCTGACTTTC
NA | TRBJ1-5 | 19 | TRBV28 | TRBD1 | CASSQIGQGAQLINQPQHF | TGTGCCAGCAGCCAAATCGGGCAGGGGGCTCAGTTAATTAATCAGCCCCAGCATTTT
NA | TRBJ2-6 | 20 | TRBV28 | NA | CASSLTRVTRGADGANVLTF | TGTGCCAGCAGTTTAACACGAGTCACGCGCGGGGCGGATGGGGCCAACGTCCTGACTTTC
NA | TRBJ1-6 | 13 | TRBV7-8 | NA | CASSLREDSPLHF | TGTGCCAGCAGCTTAAGGGAGGATTCACCCCTCCACTTT
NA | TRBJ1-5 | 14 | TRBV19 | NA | CASSIPSNRKPQHF | TGTGCCAGTAGTATCCCCTCAAACAGGAAGCCCCAGCATTTT
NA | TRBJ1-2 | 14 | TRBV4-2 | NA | CASSQEDRPQGYTF | TGTGCCAGCAGCCAAGAAGACAGACCTCAGGGCTACACCTTC
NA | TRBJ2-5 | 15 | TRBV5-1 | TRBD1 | CASSWTDRNQETQYF | TGCGCCAGCAGCTGGACGGACAGGAACCAAGAGACCCAGTACTTC
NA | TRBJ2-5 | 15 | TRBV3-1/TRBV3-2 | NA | CASSQDQTRGETQYF | TGTGCCAGCAGCCAAGATCAGACCCGCGGGGAGACCCAGTACTTC
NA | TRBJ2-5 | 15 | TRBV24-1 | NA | CATSDPWTDQETQYF | TGTGCCACCAGTGATCCTTGGACAGATCAAGAGACCCAGTACTTC
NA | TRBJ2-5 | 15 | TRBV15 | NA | CATSSRDKTQETQYF | TGTGCCACCAGCAGTCGGGACAAAACACAAGAGACCCAGTACTTC
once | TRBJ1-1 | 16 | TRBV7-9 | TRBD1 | CASSLLGQGINTEAFF | TGTGCCAGCAGCTTATTGGGACAGGGGATTAACACTGAAGCTTTCTTT
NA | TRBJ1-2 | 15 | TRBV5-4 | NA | CASSPGGGRDYGYTF | TGTGCCAGCAGCCCGGGTGGGGGGAGAGATTATGGCTACACCTTC
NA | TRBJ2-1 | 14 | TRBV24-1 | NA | CATSDFRQNNEQFF | TGTGCCACCAGTGATTTCAGACAGAACAATGAGCAGTTCTTC
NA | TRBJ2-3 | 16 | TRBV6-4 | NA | CASSDPWDKLLSTQYF | TGTGCCAGCAGTGACCCCTGGGACAAGTTGCTAAGTACGCAGTATTTT
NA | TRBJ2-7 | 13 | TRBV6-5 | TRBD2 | CASRTSGTYEQYF | TGTGCCTCGAGGACTAGCGGGACCTACGAGCAGTACTTC
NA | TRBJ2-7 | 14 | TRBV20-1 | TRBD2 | CSASGLAGSYEQYF | TGCAGTGCTAGTGGTCTAGCGGGATCCTACGAGCAGTACTTC
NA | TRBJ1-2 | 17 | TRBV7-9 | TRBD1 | CASSLGDRPGGNYGYTF | TGTGCCAGCAGCTTAGGGGACAGGCCGGGGGGTAACTATGGCTACACCTTC
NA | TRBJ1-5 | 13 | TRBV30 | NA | CAHSRQGNQPQHF | TGTGCCCACTCCCGACAGGGCAATCAGCCCCAGCATTTT
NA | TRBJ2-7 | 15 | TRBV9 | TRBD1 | CASSGQGASVYEQYF | TGTGCCAGCAGCGGACAGGGGGCATCGGTCTACGAGCAGTACTTC
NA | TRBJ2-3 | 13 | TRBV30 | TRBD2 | CAWSTTSADTQYF | TGTGCCTGGAGTACCACTAGCGCAGATACGCAGTATTTT
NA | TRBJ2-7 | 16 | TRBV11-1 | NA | CASSSDLTRGSYEQYF | TGTGCCAGCAGCTCCGACCTGACCAGGGGTTCCTACGAGCAGTACTTC
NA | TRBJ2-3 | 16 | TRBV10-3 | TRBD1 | CAISDRGTGGTDTQYF | TGTGCCATCAGTGACCGGGGGACAGGGGGCACAGATACGCAGTATTTT
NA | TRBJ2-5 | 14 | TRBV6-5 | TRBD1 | CASLLTGVQETQYF | TGTGCCAGCCTATTGACAGGGGTGCAAGAGACCCAGTACTTC
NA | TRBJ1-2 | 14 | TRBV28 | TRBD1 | CASSPGTARNGYTF | TGTGCCAGCAGCCCCGGGACAGCACGAAATGGCTACACCTTC
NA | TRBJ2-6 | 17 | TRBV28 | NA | CASSHVQGLSGANVLTF | TGTGCCAGCAGTCACGTTCAGGGCCTCTCTGGGGCCAACGTCCTGACTTTC
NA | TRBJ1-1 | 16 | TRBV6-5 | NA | CASSYTGNIMNTEAFF | TGTGCCAGCAGTTACACGGGAAATATCATGAACACTGAAGCTTTCTTT
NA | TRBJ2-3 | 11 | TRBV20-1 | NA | CSAATNGTQYF | TGCAGTGCTGCTACGAACGGGACGCAGTATTTT
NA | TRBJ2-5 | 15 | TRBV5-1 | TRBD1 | CASSRDRGTGETQYF | TGCGCCAGCAGCCGGGACAGGGGGACAGGAGAGACCCAGTACTTC
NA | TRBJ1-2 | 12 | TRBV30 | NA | CAGGFVDYGYTF | TGTGCCGGCGGGTTCGTGGACTATGGCTACACCTTC
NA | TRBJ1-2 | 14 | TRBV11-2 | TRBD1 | CASTPALGGDGYTF | TGTGCCAGCACCCCAGCCCTAGGGGGCGATGGCTACACCTTC
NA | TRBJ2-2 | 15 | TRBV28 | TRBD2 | CASSPGGTQGGELFF | TGTGCCAGCAGCCCGGGAGGGACTCAAGGAGGGGAGCTGTTTTTT
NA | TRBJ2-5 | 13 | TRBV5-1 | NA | CASSLDGPETQYF | TGCGCCAGCAGCTTGGATGGGCCTGAGACCCAGTACTTC
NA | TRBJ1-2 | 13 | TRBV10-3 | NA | CAISDTGNYGYTF | TGTGCCATCAGTGACACAGGGAACTATGGCTACACCTTC
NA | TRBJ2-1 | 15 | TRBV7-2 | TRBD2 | CASSLRTSGSNEQFF | TGTGCCAGCAGCTTACGGACTAGCGGGAGCAATGAGCAGTTCTTC
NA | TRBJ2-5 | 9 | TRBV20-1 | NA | CSAGRTANF | TGCAGTGCTGGACGGACAGCCAACTTC
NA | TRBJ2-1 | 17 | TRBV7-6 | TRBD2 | CASSLSTSGPLAWEQFF | TGTGCCAGCAGCTTAAGCACTAGCGGCCCTCTAGCATGGGAGCAGTTCTTC
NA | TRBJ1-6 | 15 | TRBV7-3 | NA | CASSPTAGDNSPLHF | TGTGCCAGCAGCCCGACAGCAGGAGATAATTCACCCCTCCACTTT
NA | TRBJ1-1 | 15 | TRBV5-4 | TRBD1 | CASSLGGTVNTEAFF | TGTGCCAGCAGCTTGGGAGGGACAGTTAACACTGAAGCTTTCTTT
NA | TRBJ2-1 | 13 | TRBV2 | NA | CASSNSQGSDAFF | TGTGCCAGCAGCAATAGTCAGGGGTCCGACGCGTTCTTC
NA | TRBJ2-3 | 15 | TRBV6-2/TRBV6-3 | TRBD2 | CASSYGGGVTDTQYF | TGTGCCAGCAGTTACGGGGGGGGAGTCACAGATACGCAGTATTTT